This TCR beta chain was recorded in a study of Ad26.COV2.S vaccination and SARS-CoV-2 variants. Overall study context: Participant was drawn from the COV1001 Ad26.COV2.S trial arm. Study results and caveats: Total responses of T cells may have been underestimated by the analyses of TCR breadth and depth.

On this clone: Its antigen remains unknown.

Data came from immunoSEQ multiplex PCR; TCRdb stores just in-frame clones and leaves some out. The data contain under 400,000 clones, about nine tenths of them seen just once; the ten biggest clones take up roughly 3.2%. The treatment here: about 20 received Ad26.COV2.S at low or high dose, single or two shots; 5 received placebo; per-sample allocation not given. Following the first vaccine or placebo injection, samples were taken on day 63. Between the trimmed V and J ends, which lost 0 bases and 6 bases, there was a span of 8 bases. Germline assignment: CDR1 SGHAT and CDR2 FQDESV (reference sequence). The CDR3 runs to 13 residues.

The source was peripheral blood, collected in a trial of Ad26.COV2.S vaccine versus placebo. The TCR sequence derives from a person aged 18 to 65 who received the Ad26.COV2.S COVID-19 vaccine or a placebo. The V gene is TRBV11-1, the J gene TRBJ1-2; possible D gene TRBD1, 5 bases. The CDR3 nucleotides read TGTGCCAGCAGCTTAGCGGGACCGGATGGCTACACCTTC. Its protein product is CASSLAGPDGYTF.